The 30 T cell receptor beta chains below all came from one sample that was sequenced in a study of early stage breast cancer tumors. The protocol was immunoSEQ multiplex PCR, while the TCRdb copy is restricted to in-frame clones and leaves out a portion. The sample lists some 21,000 clones, around 76% occurring once. Sequencing was performed on blood. These receptors were collected from a person aged 60 to 70 with breast cancer.

J is TRBJ1-1 and V is TRBV7-9; possible D gene TRBD1, 5 bases. Germline values: CDR1 SEHNR, CDR2 FQNEAQ (reference sequence). The CDR3 runs to 16 residues. Deletions cut 5 bases from V and 4 bases from J, with 20 bases between. This CDR3 is CASSRGFSRRGTEAFF. CDR3 nucleotides: TGTGCCAGCAGCCGGGGGTTTTCTCGACGGGGCACTGAAGCTTTCTTT.

The chain combines TRBV6-5 with TRBJ1-1; D not resolved. The CDR3 extends over 13 amino acids. Between the trimmed V and J ends, which lost 5 bases and 0 bases, there was a span of 7 bases. In germline, CDR1 is MNHEY, CDR2 SVGAGI. This CDR3 reads CASSGYVNTEAFF. The CDR3 DNA reads as TGTGCCAGCAGTGGGTACGTGAACACTGAAGCTTTCTTT.

Note on this clone: At one boundary the junction diverges from the germline segment, which might be a read error. The chain carries TRBV11-3 and TRBJ2-7; no definite D call. The CDR3 spans 14 residues. Looked up from germline, CDR1 is SGHNT and CDR2 is YENEEA. CDR3 residues: CASNLGSGAYEQYF. The CDR3 nucleotides are TGTGCCAGCAACTTAGGGTCAGGCGCATACGAGCAGTACTTC.

There are a few counts of this clone. CDR3 sequence reads: CASSVTGGVGYTF. CDR3 nucleotides: TGTGCCAGTAGTGTTACAGGGGGCGTGGGCTACACCTTC. The chain joins TRBV19 to TRBJ1-2, with TRBD1 identical over 9 bases. The CDR3 spans 13 residues. Per germline, CDR1 LNHDA and CDR2 SQIVND (reference sequence). Trimming cost V 5 bases and J 8 bases; bases outside gene matches: 6.

This clone was detected a few times. The rearrangement links TRBV15 to TRBJ2-1; D gene unclear. Germline loops: CDR1 LNHNV, CDR2 YYDKDF (reference sequence). Trimming stripped 0 bases from V and 7 bases from J, with 7 bases between. The CDR3 length is 13 residues. The CDR3 protein is CATSRDYGNEQFF. CDR3 coding DNA: TGTGCCACCAGCAGAGACTACGGAAATGAGCAGTTCTTC.

The rearrangement links TRBV18 to TRBJ2-7; 8 bases map to TRBD1. Trimming removed 3 bases from V and 6 bases from J; junction bases left unmatched: 4. Germline V CDR1 and CDR2: KGHSH, LQKENI. This CDR3 comprises 13 residues. This chain's CDR3 is CASSPGQASEQYF. CDR3 coding DNA: TGTGCCAGCTCACCGGGACAGGCGAGCGAGCAGTACTTC.

This chain links TRBV5-4 with TRBJ2-3, with no clear D. CDR1 and CDR2 (germline): SGHNT, YYREEE (reference sequence). The CDR3 spans 15 residues. V shed 6 bases and J shed 0 bases, with 14 bases lying between them. Here the CDR3 reads CASNNGGKSTDTQYF. CDR3 in DNA: TGTGCCAGCAATAACGGCGGAAAGAGCACAGATACGCAGTATTTT.

The chain recombines TRBV6-1 with TRBJ2-5; D is perhaps TRBD1 (6 bases). Germline V gene data show CDR1 as MNHNS and CDR2 as SASEGT. CDR3 length: 13 amino acids. The germline V and J ends were trimmed by 8 bases and 0 bases, with 10 bases remaining between them. CDR3 amino acids: CASQGGYQETQYF. The CDR3, as DNA: TGTGCCAGCCAAGGGGGATACCAAGAGACCCAGTACTTC.

The chain recombines TRBV7-6 with TRBJ2-5, with unresolved D. CDR1 SGHVS and CDR2 FNYEAQ come from the germline V gene. Trimming cost V 6 bases and J 5 bases, with 10 bases left between them. The CDR3 runs 12 residues. This chain's CDR3 is CASRQIGETQYF. The CDR3 DNA follows: TGTGCCAGCAGACAGATTGGGGAGACCCAGTACTTC.

The chain links TRBV11-1 to TRBJ2-1; D unclear. CDR1 is SGHAT, CDR2 FQDESV, per germline (reference sequence). The CDR3 is 15 amino acids. V was clipped by 3 bases and J by 0 bases, with 9 bases between them. The CDR3: CASSFFPSSYNEQFF. CDR3 sequence (DNA): TGTGCCAGCAGCTTCTTCCCTAGCTCCTACAATGAGCAGTTCTTC.

The sample holds a few counts of this clone. The chain joins TRBV6-5 to TRBJ1-2; perhaps TRBD1 as D (6 bases). This CDR3 comprises 14 residues. Trimming shortened V by 6 bases and J by 5 bases, and 16 bases separated the two germline ends. In germline, CDR1 is MNHEY, CDR2 SVGAGI. The CDR3 protein is CASSPQGGKYGYTF. The CDR3 DNA is TGTGCCAGCAGCCCACAGGGAGGGAAGTATGGCTACACCTTC.

The chain employs TRBV4-1 and TRBJ2-1; the match to TRBD2 covers 11 bases. With V trimmed by 4 bases and J by 6 bases, 11 bases remained unmatched. The CDR3 covers 17 residues. Germline V CDR1 and CDR2: MGHRA, YSYEKL. CDR3 sequence reads: CASSPLTLAGGLNEQFF. The CDR3 DNA reads as TGCGCCAGCAGCCCCCTGACTCTAGCGGGAGGTCTCAATGAGCAGTTCTTC.

The chain carries TRBV15 and TRBJ1-5; D remains ambiguous. This CDR3 region has 15 residues. Germline lookup yields CDR1 LNHNV and CDR2 YYDKDF (reference sequence). Trimming shortened V by 0 bases and J by 4 bases, and 10 bases separated the two germline ends. As DNA, the CDR3 is TGTGCCACCAGCAGAGACGTAGGAGGGAATCAGCCCCAGCATTTT. It codes for CATSRDVGGNQPQHF.

This chain links TRBV6-1 with TRBJ2-7; TRBD1 matches 7 bases. J gave up 7 bases and V 8 bases, and 5 bases lay outside the gene matches. Per germline, CDR1 MNHNS and CDR2 SASEGT. The CDR3 is made up of 11 amino acids. CDR3 residues: CASLLTGEQYF. The DNA for the CDR3 is TGTGCCAGCTTGTTGACAGGGGAGCAGTACTTC.

The V call is TRBV23-1, the J call TRBJ1-5; D is uncertain. TRBV23-1 is an open reading frame, and its role is uncertain. There are 16 residues in the CDR3. V was cut by 3 bases and J by 2 bases, with 14 bases left in between. Written as DNA, the CDR3 is TGCGCCAGCAGTCACCCCGGTTGGTGTCGCAATCAGCCCCAGCATTTT. This translates into CASSHPGWCRNQPQHF.

V and J are TRBV6-6 and TRBJ1-1, with a possible D match to TRBD1 (5 bases). The germline V and J ends were trimmed by 0 bases and 0 bases, with 11 bases remaining between them. This CDR3 region has 16 residues. The V gene's germline CDR1 is MNHNY and CDR2 SVGAGI (reference sequence). CDR3 sequence (DNA): TGTGCCAGCAGTTACTCGGGGGGAATGTTGAACACTGAAGCTTTCTTT. It translates to CASSYSGGMLNTEAFF.

The J gene is TRBJ1-1, the V gene TRBV5-5; a possible D gene is TRBD1 (5 bases). The CDR3 extends over 13 amino acids. V lost 7 bases and J lost 3, with 13 bases in between. Looked up from germline, CDR1 is SGHKS and CDR2 is YYEKEE (reference sequence). The CDR3 region is CASFPVGDTEAFF. The CDR3 DNA is TGTGCCAGCTTCCCGGTGGGGGACACTGAAGCTTTCTTT.

The rearrangement links TRBV5-1 to TRBJ2-2, with 7 nucleotides matching TRBD1. This CDR3 is built from 16 residues. Germline-derived CDR1 and CDR2 are SGHRS and YFSETQ. Germline trimming cut 2 bases from V and 0 bases from J; bases unmatched to any gene: 4. The CDR3 loop reads CASSFSGTANTGELFF. CDR3 nucleotide sequence: TGCGCCAGCAGCTTCTCCGGGACAGCGAACACCGGGGAGCTGTTTTTT.

The rearrangement links TRBV5-1 to TRBJ2-7; D is ambiguous. Trimming removed 6 bases from V and 6 bases from J, with 7 bases in between. The V gene's germline CDR1 is SGHRS and CDR2 YFSETQ. This CDR3 comprises 10 residues. DNA for the CDR3: TGCGCCAGCAATCGGTGCGAGCAGTACTTC. It specifies CASNRCEQYF.

The genes are TRBV13 and TRBJ2-1; D might be TRBD1 or TRBD2, each matching 5 bases. The CDR3 spans 17 residues. Germline values: CDR1 PRHDT, CDR2 FYEKMQ (reference sequence). V was cut by 5 bases and J by 1 base, with 18 bases left in between. CDR3 nucleotide sequence: TGTGCCAGCAGCATGCTCCGCATGGGGGTGTCCTACAATGAGCAGTTCTTC. It yields the protein CASSMLRMGVSYNEQFF.

The rearrangement uses TRBV15 and TRBJ2-7; 9 bases line up with TRBD1. Germline trimming cut 5 bases from V and 5 bases from J; bases unmatched to any gene: 4. In germline, CDR1 is LNHNV, CDR2 YYDKDF (reference sequence). CDR3 length: 13 residues. Here the CDR3 reads CATSGRQGDEQYF. The CDR3 DNA is TGTGCCACCAGCGGACGACAGGGGGACGAGCAGTACTTC.

The chain employs TRBV6-1 and TRBJ2-5; D is unclear. The CDR3 extends over 12 amino acids. The germline gives CDR1 MNHNS, CDR2 SASEGT. Trimming removed 6 bases at V and 0 bases at J, with 5 bases between. CDR3 in amino acids: CASSRHQETQYF. The CDR3 DNA sequence: TGTGCCAGCAGCCGCCACCAAGAGACCCAGTACTTC.

The chain joins TRBV6-5 to TRBJ2-3; 8 positions agree with TRBD2. The ends lost 10 bases at V and 15 bases at J; junction bases unmatched: 12. Germline V gene sequence: CDR1 MNHEY, CDR2 SVGAGI. This CDR3 has 11 residues. The CDR3 DNA sequence: TGTGCCACCAGATCGGGGGGGGGACGCTATTTT. Its protein is CATRSGGGRYF.

V is TRBV25-1 and J is TRBJ1-2, with a tentative D call TRBD1 (5 bases). The CDR3 contains 14 residues. Deletions cut 2 bases from V and 3 bases from J, with 10 bases between. Germline V CDR1 and CDR2: MGHDK, SYGVNS. In DNA, the CDR3 is TGTGCCAGCAGTGAAGGTTGGGGCGACTATGGCTACACCTTC. Its protein is CASSEGWGDYGYTF.

This sequence joins TRBV27 and TRBJ2-7; 7 bases line up with TRBD1. Germline loops: CDR1 MNHEY, CDR2 SMNVEV (reference sequence). The CDR3 has 14 amino acids. V shed 0 bases, J shed 4 bases, and the junction held 3 bases outside the gene matches. The DNA of the CDR3 is TGTGCCAGCAGTTTATCCCGGGACAGTTACGAGCAGTACTTC. It specifies CASSLSRDSYEQYF.

The chain is built from TRBV5-4 and TRBJ2-3; D might be TRBD1 (5 bases). The CDR3 consists of 13 residues. Trimming took off 1 base at V and 3 bases at J, with 6 bases between the two ends. Germline values: CDR1 SGHNT, CDR2 YYREEE (reference sequence). The CDR3 DNA sequence: TGTGCCAGCAGCTTGCAGGGAACAGATACGCAGTATTTT. This translates into CASSLQGTDTQYF.

This chain links TRBV11-1 with TRBJ1-1; no firm D call. V was trimmed by 1 base and J by 1 base, leaving 7 bases between them. Germline V CDR1 and CDR2: SGHAT, FQDESV (reference sequence). The CDR3 is 14 amino acids. CDR3 protein: CASSLGAGNTEAFF. Written as DNA, the CDR3 is TGTGCCAGCAGCTTAGGGGCAGGGAACACTGAAGCTTTCTTT.

The V and J genes are TRBV9 and TRBJ2-7; D possibly uses TRBD1 or TRBD2 (5 bases each). Trimming took off 7 bases at V and 0 bases at J, with 11 bases between the two ends. The CDR3 length is 13 residues. Per the germline V gene, CDR1 is SGDLS and CDR2 is YYNGEE. The CDR3 here is CASSPGSSYEQYF. The CDR3 coding sequence is TGTGCCAGCTCCCCAGGGAGCTCCTACGAGCAGTACTTC.

This clone has just a few counts. The J gene is TRBJ1-5, the V gene TRBV27; D remains ambiguous. The CDR3 spans 12 residues. V was cut by 5 bases and J by 4 bases, with 6 bases left in between. Germline CDR1 MNHEY, CDR2 SMNVEV (reference sequence). CDR3: CASSTRNQPQHF. CDR3 sequence (DNA): TGTGCCAGCAGTACCCGAAATCAGCCCCAGCATTTT.

For this clone: The junction and the germline gene differ at one end; a read error may be behind it. This chain uses TRBV6-5 with TRBJ1-1; TRBD1 aligns across 10 bases. Germline CDR1 MNHEY, CDR2 SVGAGI. The CDR3 sequence is 13 residues long. The CDR3 loop is CAISDRGPSEAFF. For the CDR3, the DNA is TGTGCCATCAGTGACAGGGGGCCGTCTGAAGCTTTCTTT.